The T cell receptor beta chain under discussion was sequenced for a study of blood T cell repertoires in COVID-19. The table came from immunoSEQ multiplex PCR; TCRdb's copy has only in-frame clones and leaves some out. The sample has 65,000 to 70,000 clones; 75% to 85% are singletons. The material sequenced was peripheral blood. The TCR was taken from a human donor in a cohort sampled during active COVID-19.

CDR3 DNA: TGTGCCAGCAGCCTTCCGGCCCATTCTAATAGGGGCCCCTACGAGCAGTACTTC. Its translation is CASSLPAHSNRGPYEQYF. V gene TRBV28 combines with J gene TRBJ2-7, with a possible D match to TRBD1 (5 bases). The germline V gene has CDR1 MDHEN and CDR2 SYDVKM. V gave up 6 bases and J gave up 2 bases, with 26 bases separating them. The CDR3 is made up of 18 amino acids.